This T cell receptor (beta chain) is from a study of T cell responses to AZD1222 COVID-19 vaccine. Data came from immunoSEQ multiplex PCR; TCRdb stores just in-frame clones and leaves some out. Of roughly 140,000 clones detected, 80% to 90% appear once; the ten largest clones hold 6.9%. Study-level findings and limits: Targets within unmutated variant regions were reportedly found for nearly half of spike-specific TCRs. Only five or six AZD1222 recipients tested seropositive at baseline. Regions 160-218 and 743-854 dominated among vaccine-associated CD4 TCRs spanning spike. Females made up more of the donors, who were largely white British, and clonal diversity may have come out too low.

Trimming removed 0 bases at V and 7 bases at J, with 10 bases between. This CDR3 has 14 residues. CDR1 and CDR2 (germline): MGHDK, SYGVNS. As for this clone: Its antigen is not known.

This clonotype originated in an adult who had recovered from COVID-19. The material sequenced was peripheral blood, taken after recovery from COVID-19. The genes are TRBV25-1 and TRBJ2-1; no reliable D call. CDR3 sequence: CASSEYKPGNEQFF. CDR3 DNA: TGTGCCAGCAGTGAATATAAGCCCGGAAATGAGCAGTTCTTC.